These 16 T cell receptor beta chains were sequenced from one sample in a study of OX40 agonist ivuxolimab in advanced cancers. Clones were read by immunoSEQ multiplex PCR, and TCRdb kept only the in-frame ones, dropping some. The data contain around 65,000 clones, 80% to 95% of them seen just once; the ten biggest clones take up 13%. The sequenced sample was CD4+ or CD8+ T cells sorted from blood, obtained in a trial of the OX40 agonist ivuxolimab. The receptors come from an adult with an advanced solid tumor such as melanoma, head and neck, liver or kidney cancer.

The chain employs TRBV29-1 and TRBJ1-1, with TRBD1 matching 10 bases. This CDR3 spans 15 amino acids. The germline V gene has CDR1 SQVTM and CDR2 ANQGSEA. V dropped 6 bases and J dropped 7; count of bases not matched to a gene: 14. The chain's CDR3 is CSVPHSRTGGFEAFF. Here the CDR3 DNA reads TGCAGCGTCCCCCACTCCAGGACAGGGGGATTTGAAGCTTTCTTT.

V gene TRBV7-9 combines with J gene TRBJ1-2; the D is unclear. Trimming shortened V by 1 base and J by 3 bases, and 9 bases separated the two germline ends. The germline V gene encodes CDR1 SEHNR and CDR2 FQNEAQ (reference sequence). CDR3 length equals 14 residues. The DNA of the CDR3 is TGTGCCAGCAGCTTAGAGGTCCTGGACTATGGCTACACCTTC. Its translation is CASSLEVLDYGYTF. Together with reference TRBV7-9 and TRBJ1-2, the CDR3 gives the full variable domain: DTGVSQNPRHKITKRGQNVTFRCDPISEHNRLYWYRQTLGQGPEFLTYFQNEAQLEKSRLLSDRFSAERPKGSFSTLEIQRTEQGDSAMYLCASSLEVLDYGYTFGSGTRLTVV.

This chain uses TRBV6-5 with TRBJ2-1, with D hard to call. The CDR3 is 15 amino acids. Germline V gives CDR1 MNHEY, CDR2 SVGAGI. Trimming left V 4 bases short and J 0 bases short, with 10 bases between. Here the CDR3 reads CASSFMRSSYNEQFF. CDR3 bases: TGTGCCAGCAGTTTCATGAGAAGCTCCTACAATGAGCAGTTCTTC.

This rearrangement joins TRBV2 to TRBJ1-5, with TRBD1 matching 9 bases. CDR3 length equals 16 residues. After removal of 1 base from V and 5 bases from J, the junction contained 6 bases not matched to a gene. Germline CDR1 and CDR2: SNHLY and FYNNEI. The CDR3 protein is CASSEEGQGTHQPQHF. The CDR3 DNA is TGTGCCAGCAGTGAAGAAGGACAGGGGACCCATCAGCCCCAGCATTTT.

As DNA, the CDR3 is TGTGCCAGCAGCGACCGGACCGGGGAGCTGTTTTTT. As protein: CASSDRTGELFF. The chain joins TRBV14 to TRBJ2-2; D gene ambiguous. CDR1 and CDR2 (germline): SGHDN, FVKESK. This CDR3 spans 12 amino acids. V lost 5 bases, J lost 5 bases, and 6 bases lay in between.

This clone is labeled as medium-sized (0.01 to 0.1%). The CDR3 nucleotides are TGTGCCAGCAGCGTAGGGACTGCCGGGGAGCAGTTCTTC. It yields the protein CASSVGTAGEQFF. J is TRBJ2-1 and V is TRBV9, with D possibly matching TRBD2 (5 bases). The CDR3 runs to 13 residues. Germline-derived CDR1 and CDR2 are SGDLS and YYNGEE. The V gene lost 0 bases and the J gene lost 10 bases, with 11 bases spanning the gap.

In its sample, this clone was seen once. This chain links TRBV7-6 with TRBJ1-2, with TRBD1 identical over 9 bases. V was pared by 5 bases and J by 6 bases, with 7 bases of the junction left unmatched. This CDR3 contains 14 residues. Germline V gives CDR1 SGHVS, CDR2 FNYEAQ. Here the CDR3 DNA reads TGTGCCAGCAGCGCCGGGACAGGGTATAATGGCTACACCTTC. This gives the protein CASSAGTGYNGYTF.

This clone showed up just a few times. V usage is TRBV11-1 and J usage is TRBJ2-7; D call uncertain. V was shortened by 3 bases and J by 4 bases, with 13 bases between the two germline ends. Germline values: CDR1 SGHAT, CDR2 FQDESV (reference sequence). The CDR3 extends over 14 amino acids. CDR3 sequence reads: CASSFLSSGYEQYF. As DNA, the CDR3 is TGTGCCAGCAGCTTCTTATCTTCCGGATACGAGCAGTACTTC. The complete variable domain, with remaining parts taken from reference TRBV11-1 and TRBJ2-7, reads EAEVAQSPRYKITEKSQAVAFWCDPISGHATLYWYRQILGQGPELLVQFQDESVVDDSQLPKDRFSAERLKGVDSTLKIQPAELGDSAMYLCASSFLSSGYEQYFGPGTRLTVT.

This clone was seen just once. The J gene is TRBJ2-5, the V gene TRBV2; TRBD1 is a possible D gene (5 bases). CDR1 is SNHLY and CDR2 is FYNNEI in the germline V gene. The CDR3 covers 12 residues. Trimming shortened V by 8 bases and J by 2 bases, and 9 bases separated the two germline ends. Here the CDR3 reads CASETGQETQYF. The CDR3 bases are TGTGCCAGCGAAACAGGTCAAGAGACCCAGTACTTC.

This chain joins TRBV6-1 and TRBJ2-7; D might be TRBD1 (6 bases). CDR1 MNHNS and CDR2 SASEGT come from the germline V gene. Trimming stripped 4 bases from V and 2 bases from J, with 9 bases between. This CDR3 comprises 13 residues. The CDR3 DNA reads TGTGCCAGCAGTGCCAGGGGTCCCTACGAGCAGTACTTC. It codes for CASSARGPYEQYF.

The chain combines TRBV5-1 with TRBJ1-1; D unclear. V was pared by 0 bases and J by 6 bases, with 3 bases between. Germline V lookup: CDR1 SGHRS, CDR2 YFSETQ. The CDR3 has 11 residues. The CDR3 spells CASSLGAEAFF. CDR3 in DNA: TGCGCCAGCAGCTTGGGGGCTGAAGCTTTCTTT. The variable domain in full, with the rest retrieved from reference TRBV5-1 and TRBJ1-1, is KAGVTQTPRYLIKTRGQQVTLSCSPISGHRSVSWYQQTPGQGLQFLFEYFSETQRNKGNFPGRFSGRQFSNSRSEMNVSTLELGDSALYLCASSLGAEAFFGQGTRLTVV.

V is TRBV7-6 and J is TRBJ2-2; D is undetermined. CDR3 length equals 14 residues. V was shortened by 3 bases and J by 0 bases, with 5 bases between the two germline ends. Germline V CDR1 and CDR2: SGHVS, FNYEAQ. CDR3 loop: CASSLMANTGELFF. CDR3 DNA: TGTGCCAGCAGCTTGATGGCGAACACCGGGGAGCTGTTTTTT.

The genes are TRBV2 and TRBJ2-7; D might be TRBD1 or TRBD2, each matching 5 bases. The CDR3 contains 13 residues. With 4 bases removed from V and 3 bases from J, the gap between germline ends came to 10 bases. Germline assignment: CDR1 SNHLY and CDR2 FYNNEI. Here the CDR3 reads CASSAGPDYEQYF. The CDR3 nucleotides read TGTGCCAGCAGTGCGGGGCCAGACTACGAGCAGTACTTC. Using reference TRBV2 and TRBJ2-7 for the parts outside the CDR3, the full variable domain is EPEVTQTPSHQVTQMGQEVILRCVPISNHLYFYWYRQILGQKVEFLVSFYNNEISEKSEIFDDQFSVERPDGSNFTLKIRSTKLEDSAMYFCASSAGPDYEQYFGPGTRLTVT.

The chain carries TRBV7-6 and TRBJ1-1; 9 nucleotides align to TRBD1. V lost 5 bases, J lost 5 bases, and 3 bases stayed unmatched. The CDR3 totals 13 residues. The germline V gene encodes CDR1 SGHVS and CDR2 FNYEAQ. CDR3 nucleotides: TGTGCCAGCAGCCAGGACAGGGGAACTGAAGCTTTCTTT. It codes for CASSQDRGTEAFF.

The rearrangement joins TRBV4-1 to TRBJ1-1, with D tentatively TRBD1 (5 bases). The ends were cut back, 0 bases at V and 10 bases at J, with 15 bases in the middle. Germline V gives CDR1 MGHRA, CDR2 YSYEKL. This CDR3 has 14 residues. The CDR3: CASSQDAGIKGAFF. Here the CDR3 DNA reads TGCGCCAGCAGCCAAGACGCAGGGATAAAGGGAGCTTTCTTT.

The chain combines TRBV7-9 with TRBJ1-6; possible D gene TRBD1, 5 bases. Trimming stripped 1 base from V and 9 bases from J, with 7 bases between. Germline V lookup: CDR1 SEHNR, CDR2 FQNEAQ (reference sequence). The CDR3 runs 13 residues. The CDR3 nucleotides read TGTGCCAGCAGCTTAGAGAGGGGTTCACCCCTCCACTTT. It encodes CASSLERGSPLHF.